The 7 T cell receptor beta chains presented below share a single source sample, sequenced in a study of CD8 T cells in Susac syndrome. An input of roughly 0.5 to 1 ug of RNA was subjected to reverse transcription using random hexamers. Each CDR3 protein gets one entry after TCRdb re-called the immunoSEQ multiplex PCR reads with MiXCR. Counted here are about 150,000 distinct CDR3 sequences, approximately 95% occurring once; the ten biggest clones make up approximately 0.15%. Material for sequencing was CD4+ T cells from PBMCs. The receptors come from a human donor with Susac syndrome.

The genes are TRBV5-4 and TRBJ1-2; D is perhaps TRBD1 (6 bases). The CDR3 covers 14 residues. V was trimmed by 0 bases and J by 3 bases, leaving 9 bases between them. CDR1 and CDR2 (germline): SGHNT, YYREEE (reference sequence). This CDR3 is CASSLGQVDYGYTF. The CDR3 DNA reads as TGTGCCAGCAGCTTGGGACAGGTGGACTATGGCTACACCTTC.

This chain connects TRBV20-1 to TRBJ2-1; a weak D match, TRBD1 (5 bases). The CDR3 covers 14 residues. The ends were cut back, 4 bases at V and 1 base at J, with 11 bases in the middle. Per germline, CDR1 DFQATT and CDR2 SNEGSKA (reference sequence). CDR3 loop: CSATGLGSYNEQFF. CDR3 bases: TGCAGTGCTACAGGGTTGGGGTCCTACAATGAGCAGTTCTTC.

The chain is built from TRBV4-2 and TRBJ2-3, with D possibly matching TRBD1 (7 bases). The CDR3 spans 17 residues. The germline CDR1 and CDR2 sequences are LGHNA and YNFKEQ. Between the trimmed V and J ends, which lost 0 bases and 5 bases, there was a span of 18 bases. In DNA form, the CDR3 reads TGTGCCAGCAGCCAAGATGGTGGAGGAGGGGGCGGAGATACGCAGTATTTT. This sequence encodes CASSQDGGGGGGDTQYF.

The rearrangement links TRBV12-5 to TRBJ2-5; possible D gene TRBD2, 5 bases. The germline V gene has CDR1 LGHNT and CDR2 FRNRAP. The CDR3 extends over 14 amino acids. Trimming removed 7 bases from V and 5 bases from J, with 17 bases in between. The CDR3, as DNA: TGTGCTAGTGCCCTGGAACGGAGGCGGGAGACCCAGTACTTC. Its translation is CASALERRRETQYF.

The chain is built from TRBV28 and TRBJ2-5; D not certain. Germline-derived CDR1 and CDR2 are MDHEN and SYDVKM. Trimming stripped 7 bases from V and 0 bases from J, with 3 bases between. The CDR3 has 11 amino acids. In DNA form, the CDR3 reads TGTGCCAGCACCGACCAAGAGACCCAGTACTTC. Protein: CASTDQETQYF.

The V gene is TRBV7-9, the J gene TRBJ1-5, with D uncertain. Trimming cost V 3 bases and J 0 bases, with 9 bases left between them. CDR3 length: 15 residues. CDR1 SEHNR and CDR2 FQNEAQ come from the germline V gene (reference sequence). The CDR3 loop is CASSFGRNSNQPQHF. DNA of the CDR3: TGTGCCAGCAGCTTTGGGAGGAATAGCAATCAGCCCCAGCATTTT.

The chain links TRBV7-9 to TRBJ1-2; D unclear. Germline assignment: CDR1 SEHNR and CDR2 FQNEAQ (reference sequence). CDR3 size: 14 residues. V was shortened by 5 bases and J by 8 bases, with 18 bases between the two germline ends. CDR3: CASSRNGGTEGYTF. DNA for the CDR3: TGTGCCAGCAGCCGTAACGGAGGAACTGAAGGCTACACCTTC.